These 24 T cell receptor beta chains originate from one sample sequenced in a study of blood T cell repertoires in COVID-19. Assay used: immunoSEQ multiplex PCR; TCRdb lists only in-frame clones, some missing. The sample records hundreds of thousands of clones, about nine tenths being singletons. The sequenced sample consisted of PBMCs or T cells enriched from blood (not recorded which). Receptor source: a woman under 30 who had recovered from COVID-19.

This clone was seen a single time. V gene TRBV5-4 combines with J gene TRBJ1-2; the D gene is possibly TRBD1 (5 bases). There are 15 residues in the CDR3. Germline assignment: CDR1 SGHNT and CDR2 YYREEE (reference sequence). V dropped 0 bases and J dropped 4 bases, with 13 bases sitting between them. CDR3 sequence reads: CASSLGSGNSYGYTF. CDR3 DNA sequence: TGTGCCAGCAGCTTGGGTTCAGGGAACTCCTATGGCTACACCTTC. Supplemented by reference TRBV5-4 and TRBJ1-2, the full variable domain reads ETGVTQSPTHLIKTRGQQVTLRCSSQSGHNTVSWYQQALGQGPQFIFQYYREEENGRGNFPPRFSGLQFPNYSSELNVNALELDDSALYLCASSLGSGNSYGYTFGSGTRLTVV.

CDR3 sequence reads: CASSYGTGSNYGYTF. CDR3 DNA sequence: TGTGCCAGCAGTTACGGGACAGGGAGCAACTATGGCTACACCTTC. This sequence joins TRBV6-5 and TRBJ1-2, with 9 bases that match TRBD1. The trim removed 2 bases at V and 2 bases at J, leaving 3 bases unmatched. CDR3 length equals 15 residues. Germline CDR1 MNHEY, CDR2 SVGAGI.

In this sample, this clone turned up many times. V and J are TRBV19 and TRBJ2-1; D is possibly TRBD1 (7 bases). V was clipped by 5 bases and J by 6 bases, with 20 bases between them. Looked up from germline, CDR1 is LNHDA and CDR2 is SQIVND (reference sequence). The CDR3 consists of 16 residues. The CDR3 DNA is TGTGCCAGTAGTCAAGGGGGCGGGATGGGACTCAATGAGCAGTTCTTC. This gives the protein CASSQGGGMGLNEQFF.

V and J are TRBV7-8 and TRBJ2-2; TRBD1 might be the D (6 bases). This CDR3 has 14 residues. Trimming removed 6 bases from V and 7 bases from J, with 15 bases in between. Germline V lookup: CDR1 SGHVS, CDR2 FQNEAQ. The CDR3 region has the DNA TGTGCCAGCAGAGCAGGGGCGACCAGCGGGGAGCTGTTTTTT. Its translation: CASRAGATSGELFF.

The rearrangement links TRBV7-9 to TRBJ2-5, with TRBD1 matching over 7 bases. The V segment lost 2 bases and the J segment 4 bases; nucleotides outside the gene matches: 13. Germline-derived CDR1 and CDR2 are SEHNR and FQNEAQ (reference sequence). The CDR3 is made up of 17 amino acids. In nucleotides, the CDR3 is TGTGCCAGCAGCTTATATCACGGCGGGTCAGGGGGAGAGACCCAGTACTTC. Amino acids: CASSLYHGGSGGETQYF.

The chain joins TRBV27 to TRBJ1-1, with TRBD1 as a possible D gene (5 bases). V was pared by 5 bases and J by 7 bases, with 14 bases between. From germline, CDR1 is MNHEY and CDR2 SMNVEV (reference sequence). This CDR3 is 13 amino acids long. CDR3 nucleotides: TGTGCCAGCAGTCGTCAGGGCTGGGGTGAAGCTTTCTTT. Encoded protein: CASSRQGWGEAFF.

The gene calls are TRBV4-3 and TRBJ2-1, with a tentative D call TRBD1 (5 bases). The germline CDR1 and CDR2 sequences are LGHNA and YSLEER. V was clipped by 0 bases and J by 3 bases, with 12 bases between them. The CDR3 is 16 amino acids. CDR3 sequence reads: CASSQEIGQGYNEQFF. The DNA of the CDR3 is TGCGCCAGCAGCCAAGAGATTGGGCAGGGCTACAATGAGCAGTTCTTC.

This chain uses TRBV9 with TRBJ1-2; the D gene is possibly TRBD1 (6 bases). Germline CDR1 reads SGDLS; CDR2 reads YYNGEE. Trimming shortened V by 5 bases and J by 2 bases, and 10 bases separated the two germline ends. The CDR3 spans 13 residues. For the CDR3, the DNA is TGTGCCAGCAGATCCACAGGGAACTATGGCTACACCTTC. The encoded protein is CASRSTGNYGYTF.

This clone has only one observation. This chain links TRBV7-9 with TRBJ2-6; D is undetermined. CDR1 SEHNR and CDR2 FQNEAQ come from the germline V gene (reference sequence). The ends were cut back, 5 bases at V and 2 bases at J, with 7 bases in the middle. CDR3 length: 14 amino acids. Written as DNA, the CDR3 is TGTGCCAGCAGCCCTAAAGCTGGGGCCAACGTCCTGACTTTC. This gives the protein CASSPKAGANVLTF.

This chain uses TRBV9 with TRBJ2-3; TRBD2 matches 8 bases. Trimming took 1 base from V and 4 from J; bases not matched to a gene: 8. This CDR3 has 16 amino acids. Per the germline V gene, CDR1 is SGDLS and CDR2 is YYNGEE. CDR3 sequence (DNA): TGTGCCAGCAGCGTAATGGGGACTAGTAGGGCAGATACGCAGTATTTT. Translation gives CASSVMGTSRADTQYF.

The chain couples TRBV11-2 to TRBJ1-4; no firm D call. The ends were cut back, 5 bases at V and 5 bases at J, with 12 bases in the middle. The CDR3 is made up of 14 amino acids. The germline V gene encodes CDR1 SGHAT and CDR2 FQNNGV. The CDR3 bases are TGTGCCAGCAGCGCCGGGGTTTCGAATGAAAAACTGTTTTTT. Translation gives CASSAGVSNEKLFF.

The CDR3 nucleotides read TGTGCCAGCAGCTCGGGACTATCTAGCACAGATACGCAGTATTTT. Its translation is CASSSGLSSTDTQYF. J is TRBJ2-3 and V is TRBV11-3, with 7 positions matching TRBD2. The junction had 4 bases not matched to a gene; V was cut back by 4 bases and J by 0 bases. CDR3 length: 15 residues. Germline V CDR1 and CDR2: SGHNT, YENEEA.

The genes are TRBV9 and TRBJ2-7; the D gene is possibly TRBD1 (6 bases). The CDR3 is 15 residues long. Trimming stripped 0 bases from V and 0 bases from J, with 10 bases between. CDR1 SGDLS and CDR2 YYNGEE come from the germline V gene. The CDR3 DNA is TGTGCCAGCAGCGTAGGTGGACAGTACTCCTACGAGCAGTACTTC. Protein product: CASSVGGQYSYEQYF.

The chain combines TRBV7-3 with TRBJ1-6; perhaps TRBD1 as D (5 bases). Germline CDR1 and CDR2: SGHTA and FQGTGA. This CDR3 is 15 amino acids long. The V gene lost 4 bases and the J gene lost 5 bases, with 12 bases spanning the gap. CDR3 in amino acids: CASSSPDINNSPLHF. As DNA, the CDR3 is TGTGCCAGCAGCTCACCGGACATAAATAATTCACCCCTCCACTTT.

This chain joins TRBV7-3 and TRBJ2-1, with 9 bases identical to TRBD2. The CDR3 sequence is 15 residues long. V lost 4 bases to trimming and J lost 8 bases; unmatched junction nucleotides: 9. The germline V gene encodes CDR1 SGHTA and CDR2 FQGTGA. DNA of the CDR3: TGTGCCAGCAGCTATACTAGCGGGCGAAGGGATGAGCAGTTCTTC. Its translation is CASSYTSGRRDEQFF.

This clone was recorded once. The J gene is TRBJ1-5, the V gene TRBV24-1; 7 bases are shared with TRBD1. V lost 3 bases, J lost 0 bases, and 13 bases stayed unmatched. Germline CDR1 reads KGHDR; CDR2 reads SFDVKD. This CDR3 spans 19 amino acids. The CDR3 loop reads CATSDPDRTKQNSNQPQHF. CDR3 DNA: TGTGCCACCAGTGATCCGGACAGGACAAAGCAAAATAGCAATCAGCCCCAGCATTTT.

The chain uses TRBV6-5 and TRBJ1-3, with TRBD1 identical over 7 bases. Germline trimming cut 6 bases from V and 2 bases from J; bases unmatched to any gene: 4. The length of the CDR3 is 14 residues. CDR1 MNHEY and CDR2 SVGAGI come from the germline V gene. Written as DNA, the CDR3 is TGTGCCAGCAGCCGGGGGACAGCTGGAAACACCATATATTTT. Amino acids: CASSRGTAGNTIYF.

V is TRBV19 and J is TRBJ1-1; possible D gene TRBD1, 5 bases. Germline V gene sequence: CDR1 LNHDA, CDR2 SQIVND (reference sequence). V was clipped by 1 base and J by 5 bases, with 14 bases between them. This CDR3 spans 15 amino acids. This CDR3 is CASSIAARVGTEAFF. CDR3 nucleotides: TGTGCCAGTAGTATAGCCGCCAGGGTGGGGACTGAAGCTTTCTTT.

The chain recombines TRBV7-7 with TRBJ2-2; 8 bases fit TRBD1. Germline CDR1 is SSHAT and CDR2 is FNYEAQ (reference sequence). V gave up 6 bases and J gave up 4 bases; unmatched junction bases: 10. This CDR3 contains 16 residues. In DNA, the CDR3 is TGTGCCAGCAGTTCGACGCAGGGGGCGGGCACCGGGGAGCTGTTTTTT. It specifies CASSSTQGAGTGELFF.

This clone was counted a few times. Other DNA sequences from this sample encode an identical CDR3 as well. The chain uses TRBV28 and TRBJ2-2; 13 bases are a match to TRBD2. Germline trimming cut 6 bases from V and 3 bases from J; bases unmatched to any gene: 4. This CDR3 has 16 amino acids. The V gene's germline CDR1 is MDHEN and CDR2 SYDVKM. The CDR3 region is CASSSGLAGYTGELFF. CDR3 bases: TGTGCCAGCAGCTCGGGACTAGCGGGATACACCGGGGAGCTGTTTTTT.

The rearrangement uses TRBV28 and TRBJ2-3; 9 bases are a match to TRBD2. Germline V gene lookup returns CDR1 MDHEN and CDR2 SYDVKM. After removal of 4 bases from V and 1 base from J, the junction contained 6 bases not matched to a gene. There are 16 residues in the CDR3. The CDR3 spells CASSSWVAGGTDTQYF. CDR3 DNA: TGTGCCAGCAGTTCCTGGGTAGCGGGGGGCACAGATACGCAGTATTTT.

This clone was recorded only once. The sample holds other DNA sequences that translate to the same CDR3. This sequence joins TRBV7-2 and TRBJ2-3; maybe TRBD2 (5 bases). This CDR3 contains 13 residues. Germline V gene data show CDR1 as SGHTA and CDR2 as FQGNSA. The V gene lost 1 base and the J gene lost 6 bases, with 8 bases spanning the gap. The CDR3 protein is CASSLVTGDTQYF. The CDR3 bases are TGTGCCAGCAGCTTAGTAACGGGGGATACGCAGTATTTT.

The table lists this clone with a count of one. V and J are TRBV7-3 and TRBJ2-3; TRBD2 is a possible D gene (6 bases). V gave up 0 bases and J gave up 0 bases, with 7 bases separating them. Per the germline V gene, CDR1 is SGHTA and CDR2 is FQGTGA. The CDR3 totals 15 residues. CDR3 residues: CASSLTGTSTDTQYF. CDR3 in DNA: TGTGCCAGCAGCTTAACGGGGACTAGCACAGATACGCAGTATTTT.

This chain uses TRBV24-1 with TRBJ1-2, with TRBD1 matching over 7 bases. The V and J ends lost 6 bases and 4 bases, in that order; junction bases with no gene match: 7. The germline V gene has CDR1 KGHDR and CDR2 SFDVKD. The CDR3 runs 14 residues. The DNA for the CDR3 is TGTGCCACCAGTACAACAGGGGCGCCCTATGGCTACACCTTC. Translated: CATSTTGAPYGYTF.